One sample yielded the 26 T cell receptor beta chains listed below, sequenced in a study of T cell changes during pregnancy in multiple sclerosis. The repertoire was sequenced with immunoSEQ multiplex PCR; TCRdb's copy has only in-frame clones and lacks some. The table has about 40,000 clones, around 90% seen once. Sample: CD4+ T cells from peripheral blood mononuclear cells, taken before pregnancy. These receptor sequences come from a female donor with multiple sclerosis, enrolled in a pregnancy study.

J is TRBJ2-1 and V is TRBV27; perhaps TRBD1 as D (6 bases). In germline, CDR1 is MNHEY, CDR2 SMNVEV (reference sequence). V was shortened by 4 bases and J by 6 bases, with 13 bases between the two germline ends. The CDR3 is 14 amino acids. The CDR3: CASSSQGIFNEQFF. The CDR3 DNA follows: TGTGCCAGCAGTTCCCAGGGGATTTTCAATGAGCAGTTCTTC.

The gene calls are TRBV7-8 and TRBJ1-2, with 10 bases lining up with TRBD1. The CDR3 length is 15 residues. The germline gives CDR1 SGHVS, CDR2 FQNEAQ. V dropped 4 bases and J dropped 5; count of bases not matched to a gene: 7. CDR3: CASSSGTGAKYGYTF. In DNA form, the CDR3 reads TGTGCCAGCAGCTCCGGGACAGGGGCGAAGTATGGCTACACCTTC.

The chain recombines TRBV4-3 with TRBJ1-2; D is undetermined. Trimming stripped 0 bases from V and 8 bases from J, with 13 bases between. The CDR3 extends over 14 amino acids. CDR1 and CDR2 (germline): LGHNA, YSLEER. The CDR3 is CASSQELEGGGYTF. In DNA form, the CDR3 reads TGCGCCAGCAGCCAAGAGTTGGAAGGAGGAGGCTACACCTTC.

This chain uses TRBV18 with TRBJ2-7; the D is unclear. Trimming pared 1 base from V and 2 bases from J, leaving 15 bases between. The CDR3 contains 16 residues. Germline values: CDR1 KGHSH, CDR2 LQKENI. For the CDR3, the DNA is TGTGCCAGCTCACCACTTAACACAGAACACCCCTACGAGCAGTACTTC. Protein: CASSPLNTEHPYEQYF.

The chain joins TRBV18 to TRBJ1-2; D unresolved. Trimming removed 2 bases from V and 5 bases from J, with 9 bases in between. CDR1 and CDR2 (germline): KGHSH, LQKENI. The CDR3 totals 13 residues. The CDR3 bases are TGTGCCAGCTCACCAGAGGGAGCGTATGGCTACACCTTC. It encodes CASSPEGAYGYTF. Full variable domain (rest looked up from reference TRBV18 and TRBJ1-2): NAGVMQNPRHLVRRRGQEARLRCSPMKGHSHVYWYRQLPEEGLKFMVYLQKENIIDESGMPKERFSAEFPKEGPSILRIQQVVRGDSAAYFCASSPEGAYGYTFGSGTRLTVV.

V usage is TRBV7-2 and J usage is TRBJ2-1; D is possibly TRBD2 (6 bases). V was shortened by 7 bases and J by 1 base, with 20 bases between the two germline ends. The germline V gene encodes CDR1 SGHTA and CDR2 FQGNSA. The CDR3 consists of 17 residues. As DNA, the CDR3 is TGTGCCAGCACCCGGGGGTTTGGTGGGACGTCCTACAATGAGCAGTTCTTC. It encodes CASTRGFGGTSYNEQFF. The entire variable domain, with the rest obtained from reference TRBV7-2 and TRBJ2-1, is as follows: GAGVSQSPSNKVTEKGKDVELRCDPISGHTALYWYRQSLGQGLEFLIYFQGNSAPDKSGLPSDRFSAERTGGSVSTLTIQRTQQEDSAVYLCASTRGFGGTSYNEQFFGPGTRLTVL.

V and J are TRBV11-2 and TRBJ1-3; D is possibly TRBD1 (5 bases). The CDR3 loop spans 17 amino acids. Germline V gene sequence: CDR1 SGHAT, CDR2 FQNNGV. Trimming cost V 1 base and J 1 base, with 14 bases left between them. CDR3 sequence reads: CASSLAATRVSGNTIYF. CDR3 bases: TGTGCCAGCAGCTTAGCCGCTACCAGGGTTTCTGGAAACACCATATATTTT.

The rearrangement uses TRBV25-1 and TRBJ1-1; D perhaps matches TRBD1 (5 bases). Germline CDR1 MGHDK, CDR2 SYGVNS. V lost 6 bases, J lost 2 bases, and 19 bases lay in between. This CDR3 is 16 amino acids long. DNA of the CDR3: TGTGCCAGCAGCACCCGGCGCCCGGGGGGAAACACTGAAGCTTTCTTT. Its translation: CASSTRRPGGNTEAFF.

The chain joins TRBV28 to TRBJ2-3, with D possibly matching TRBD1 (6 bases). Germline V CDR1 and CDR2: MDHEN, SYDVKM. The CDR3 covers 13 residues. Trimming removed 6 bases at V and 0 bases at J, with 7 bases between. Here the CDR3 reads CASRRGSTDTQYF. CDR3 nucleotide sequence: TGTGCCAGCAGGAGGGGGAGCACAGATACGCAGTATTTT.

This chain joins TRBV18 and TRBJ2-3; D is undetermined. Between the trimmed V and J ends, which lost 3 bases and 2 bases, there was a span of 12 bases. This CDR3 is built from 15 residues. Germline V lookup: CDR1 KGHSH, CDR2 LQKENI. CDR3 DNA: TGTGCCAGCTCACCGGGCCCCCTTCCCACAGATACGCAGTATTTT. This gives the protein CASSPGPLPTDTQYF.

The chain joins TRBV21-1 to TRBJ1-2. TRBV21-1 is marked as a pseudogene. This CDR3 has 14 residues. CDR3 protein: CASSKVDSPYGYTF. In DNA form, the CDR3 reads TGTGCCAGCAGCAAGGTAGATTCCCCCTATGGCTACACCTTC.

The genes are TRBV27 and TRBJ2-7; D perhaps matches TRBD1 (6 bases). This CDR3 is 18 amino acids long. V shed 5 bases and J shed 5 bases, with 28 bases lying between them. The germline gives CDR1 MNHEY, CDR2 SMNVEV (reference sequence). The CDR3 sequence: CASSPTFSQGTGLNEQYF. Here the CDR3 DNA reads TGTGCCAGCAGTCCAACGTTCAGTCAGGGGACCGGGCTGAACGAGCAGTACTTC.

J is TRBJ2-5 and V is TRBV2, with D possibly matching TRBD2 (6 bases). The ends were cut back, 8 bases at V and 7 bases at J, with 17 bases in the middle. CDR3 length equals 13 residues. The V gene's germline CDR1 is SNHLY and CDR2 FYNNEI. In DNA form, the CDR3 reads TGTGCCAGCCGGCCGGGGGAATACGGGACCCAGTACTTC. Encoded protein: CASRPGEYGTQYF. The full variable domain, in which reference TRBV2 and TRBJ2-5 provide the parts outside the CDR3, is EPEVTQTPSHQVTQMGQEVILRCVPISNHLYFYWYRQILGQKVEFLVSFYNNEISEKSEIFDDQFSVERPDGSNFTLKIRSTKLEDSAMYFCASRPGEYGTQYFGPGTRLLVL.

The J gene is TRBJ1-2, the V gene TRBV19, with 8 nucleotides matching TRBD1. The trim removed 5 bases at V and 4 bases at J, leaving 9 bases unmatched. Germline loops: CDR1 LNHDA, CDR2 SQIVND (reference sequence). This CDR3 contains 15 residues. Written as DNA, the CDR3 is TGTGCCAGTAGTTTCCGGGACAGGATATCCTATGGCTACACCTTC. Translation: CASSFRDRISYGYTF. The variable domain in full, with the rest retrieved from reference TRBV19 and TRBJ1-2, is DGGITQSPKYLFRKEGQNVTLSCEQNLNHDAMYWYRQDPGQGLRLIYYSQIVNDFQKGDIAEGYSVSREKKESFPLTVTSAQKNPTAFYLCASSFRDRISYGYTFGSGTRLTVV.

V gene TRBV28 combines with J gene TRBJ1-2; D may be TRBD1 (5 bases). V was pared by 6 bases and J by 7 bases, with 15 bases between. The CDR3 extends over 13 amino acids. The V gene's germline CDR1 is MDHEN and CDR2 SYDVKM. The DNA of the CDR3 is TGTGCCAGCAGACTCCCCCTCAGGGTTGGCTACACCTTC. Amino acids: CASRLPLRVGYTF.

The CDR3 reads CASSRWGTGGGGFPEAFF. In nucleotides, the CDR3 is TGTGCCAGTAGTAGGTGGGGGACAGGGGGCGGTGGTTTCCCAGAAGCTTTCTTT. The chain carries TRBV19 and TRBJ1-1, with 12 bases fitting TRBD1. CDR1 and CDR2 from the germline V gene are LNHDA and SQIVND (reference sequence). There are 18 residues in the CDR3. V was clipped by 4 bases and J by 8 bases; unmatched bases: 17.

The CDR3 nucleotides read TGTGCCAGCAGCAGACTAGCGAGCACCTACGAGCAGTACTTC. Translation: CASSRLASTYEQYF. The chain recombines TRBV9 with TRBJ2-7; the match to TRBD2 covers 8 bases. This CDR3 region has 14 residues. Trimming cost V 4 bases and J 2 bases; bases outside gene matches: 5. Per the germline V gene, CDR1 is SGDLS and CDR2 is YYNGEE.

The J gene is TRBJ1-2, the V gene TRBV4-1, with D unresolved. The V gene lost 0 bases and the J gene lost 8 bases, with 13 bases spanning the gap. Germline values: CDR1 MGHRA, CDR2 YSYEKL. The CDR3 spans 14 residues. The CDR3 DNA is TGCGCCAGCAGCCAAGATCGCATCGGGAGGGGCTACACCTTC. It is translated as CASSQDRIGRGYTF.

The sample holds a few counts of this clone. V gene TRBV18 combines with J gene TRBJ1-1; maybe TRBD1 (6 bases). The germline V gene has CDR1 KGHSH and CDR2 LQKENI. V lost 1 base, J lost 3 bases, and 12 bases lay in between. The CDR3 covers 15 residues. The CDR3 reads CASSPRGGGDTEAFF. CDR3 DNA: TGTGCCAGCTCACCACGAGGGGGTGGGGACACTGAAGCTTTCTTT.

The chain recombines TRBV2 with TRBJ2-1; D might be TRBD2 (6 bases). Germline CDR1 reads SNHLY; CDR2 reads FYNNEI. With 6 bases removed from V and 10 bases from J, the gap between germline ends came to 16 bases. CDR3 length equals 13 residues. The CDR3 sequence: CASSTGTLREQFF. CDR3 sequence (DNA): TGTGCCAGCAGCACTGGGACTTTGCGAGAGCAGTTCTTC.

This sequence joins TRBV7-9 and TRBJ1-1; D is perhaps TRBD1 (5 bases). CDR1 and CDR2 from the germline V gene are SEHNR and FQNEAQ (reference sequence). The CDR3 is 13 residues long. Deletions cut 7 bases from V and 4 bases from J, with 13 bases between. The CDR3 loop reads CASNLIRGTEAFF. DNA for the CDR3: TGTGCCAGCAACCTCATAAGGGGCACTGAAGCTTTCTTT.

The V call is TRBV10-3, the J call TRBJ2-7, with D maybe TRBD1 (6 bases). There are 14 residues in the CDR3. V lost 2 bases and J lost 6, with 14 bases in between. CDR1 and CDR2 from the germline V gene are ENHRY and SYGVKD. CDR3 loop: CAISEGGHRLEQYF. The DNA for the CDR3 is TGTGCCATCAGTGAGGGGGGACATAGACTCGAGCAGTACTTC.

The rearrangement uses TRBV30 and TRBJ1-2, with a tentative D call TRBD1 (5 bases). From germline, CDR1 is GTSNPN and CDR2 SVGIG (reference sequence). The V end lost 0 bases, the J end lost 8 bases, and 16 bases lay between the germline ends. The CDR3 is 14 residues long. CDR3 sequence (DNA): TGTGCCTGGAGTGTTTGGGGCCGTGAACGGGGCTACACCTTC. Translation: CAWSVWGRERGYTF.

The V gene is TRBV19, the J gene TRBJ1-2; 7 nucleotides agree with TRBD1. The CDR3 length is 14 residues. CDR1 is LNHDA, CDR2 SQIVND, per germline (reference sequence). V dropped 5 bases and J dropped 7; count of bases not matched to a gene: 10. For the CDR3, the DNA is TGTGCCAGTAGTTCCATCACAGGGGTTGGTGGCTACACCTTC. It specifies CASSSITGVGGYTF.

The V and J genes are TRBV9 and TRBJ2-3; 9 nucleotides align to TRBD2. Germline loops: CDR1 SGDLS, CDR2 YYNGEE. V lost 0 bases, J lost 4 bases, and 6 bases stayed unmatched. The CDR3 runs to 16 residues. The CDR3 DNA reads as TGTGCCAGCAGCGTAGAAGGGACTAGCAACGCAGATACGCAGTATTTT. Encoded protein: CASSVEGTSNADTQYF.

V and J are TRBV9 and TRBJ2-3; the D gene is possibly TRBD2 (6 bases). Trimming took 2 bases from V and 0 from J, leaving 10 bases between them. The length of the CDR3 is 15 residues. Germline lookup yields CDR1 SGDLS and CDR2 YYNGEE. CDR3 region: CASSVMAGSTDTQYF. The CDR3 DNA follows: TGTGCCAGCAGCGTTATGGCGGGAAGCACAGATACGCAGTATTTT.